The next 15 T cell receptor beta chains were all read from a single sample in a study of cytomegalovirus exposure and HLA in healthy donors. Amplification used 60 Vbeta primers and 13 Jbeta primers. Clones were read by immunoSEQ multiplex PCR, and TCRdb kept only the in-frame ones, dropping some. This repertoire shows roughly 150,000 clones, around three quarters found once; its top ten account for roughly 1.8%. Source material: PBMCs. These receptor sequences come from a woman between 35 and 50 years old in good health and CMV-seronegative.

V is TRBV5-1 and J is TRBJ2-7; 7 bases line up with TRBD1. Germline CDR1 reads SGHRS; CDR2 reads YFSETQ. After removal of 4 bases from V and 4 bases from J, the junction contained 8 bases not matched to a gene. This CDR3 spans 14 amino acids. DNA for the CDR3: TGCGCCAGCAGCCGTTGGACAGGTGATTACGAGCAGTACTTC. Amino acids: CASSRWTGDYEQYF.

The rearrangement links TRBV5-4 to TRBJ1-4, with a weak D call TRBD1 (6 bases). The CDR3 length is 13 residues. Trimming removed 2 bases from V and 8 bases from J, with 10 bases in between. Germline-derived CDR1 and CDR2 are SGHNT and YYREEE (reference sequence). In nucleotides, the CDR3 is TGTGCCAGCAGCTTCAGGGGCGAAGAAAAACTGTTTTTT. Translated: CASSFRGEEKLFF.

The chain employs TRBV19 and TRBJ1-2, with 7 bases fitting TRBD1. Germline assignment: CDR1 LNHDA and CDR2 SQIVND (reference sequence). V trimming: 7 bases; J trimming: 5 bases; junction bases outside the gene matches: 10. This CDR3 region has 14 residues. DNA of the CDR3: TGTGCCAGTAATCCGACAGGGCCCCAGTATGGCTACACCTTC. Protein: CASNPTGPQYGYTF.

This clone has only a few counts. The V gene is TRBV4-2, the J gene TRBJ2-1; tentatively, D is TRBD1 (5 bases). Trimming took off 0 bases at V and 3 bases at J, with 9 bases between the two ends. The length of the CDR3 is 15 residues. In germline, CDR1 is LGHNA, CDR2 YNFKEQ. As DNA, the CDR3 is TGTGCCAGCAGCCAAGACGGGCAGGGCTACAATGAGCAGTTCTTC. Its translation is CASSQDGQGYNEQFF.

The chain uses TRBV28 and TRBJ1-1; D uncertain. The CDR3 is 14 residues long. Trimming cost V 3 bases and J 5 bases, with 13 bases left between them. The germline V gene has CDR1 MDHEN and CDR2 SYDVKM. In nucleotides, the CDR3 is TGTGCCAGCAGTTTGTACCGACCGAGGACTGAAGCTTTCTTT. It codes for CASSLYRPRTEAFF.

The chain has TRBV6-6 and TRBJ1-4; a possible D gene is TRBD1 (5 bases). The V gene's germline CDR1 is MNHNY and CDR2 SVGAGI (reference sequence). The CDR3 contains 16 residues. V was clipped by 0 bases and J by 7 bases, with 15 bases between them. DNA for the CDR3: TGTGCCAGCAGTTACTCGAGCGGGGCAGTCTCTGAAAAACTGTTTTTT. Residues: CASSYSSGAVSEKLFF.

The chain carries TRBV30 and TRBJ1-1, with D possibly matching TRBD1 (5 bases). Trimming left V 3 bases short and J 2 bases short, with 13 bases between. Germline V gives CDR1 GTSNPN, CDR2 SVGIG (reference sequence). CDR3 length: 14 amino acids. The CDR3 nucleotides are TGTGCCTGGAGCGTTCCGGGGGGAAACACTGAAGCTTTCTTT. This translates into CAWSVPGGNTEAFF.

This clone was counted between two and nine times. This rearrangement joins TRBV5-4 to TRBJ2-2; the D is unclear. This CDR3 has 13 residues. Germline CDR1 reads SGHNT; CDR2 reads YYREEE (reference sequence). Trimming took 0 bases from V and 4 from J, leaving 4 bases between them. CDR3 in amino acids: CASSLGATGELFF. The CDR3, as DNA: TGTGCCAGCAGCTTGGGGGCCACCGGGGAGCTGTTTTTT.

This sequence joins TRBV18 and TRBJ1-5; D is ambiguous. V was shortened by 5 bases and J by 1 base, with 6 bases between the two germline ends. Germline assignment: CDR1 KGHSH and CDR2 LQKENI. The CDR3 extends over 13 amino acids. CDR3 residues: CASSGQSNQPQHF. CDR3 coding DNA: TGTGCCAGCTCAGGGCAGAGCAATCAGCCCCAGCATTTT.

This clone was picked up one time. The rearrangement uses TRBV9 and TRBJ2-1; 11 positions agree with TRBD2. V dropped 0 bases and J dropped 10; count of bases not matched to a gene: 6. Germline V gives CDR1 SGDLS, CDR2 YYNGEE. The CDR3 runs 15 residues. CDR3: CASSVEGLAVAEQFF. Here the CDR3 DNA reads TGTGCCAGCAGCGTAGAGGGACTAGCGGTAGCGGAGCAGTTCTTC.

V usage is TRBV10-3 and J usage is TRBJ2-1; D is undetermined. The V and J ends lost 10 bases and 6 bases respectively, with 19 bases between them. Germline V gene sequence: CDR1 ENHRY, CDR2 SYGVKD. The CDR3 runs to 14 residues. In DNA form, the CDR3 reads TGTGCCACCAAAAAGTCAGCGACCTCCAATGAGCAGTTCTTC. Translation gives CATKKSATSNEQFF.

V gene TRBV6-5 combines with J gene TRBJ1-5, with D unclear. CDR1 MNHEY and CDR2 SVGAGI come from the germline V gene. The CDR3 loop spans 15 amino acids. The germline V and J ends were trimmed by 2 bases and 3 bases, with 11 bases remaining between them. CDR3 in amino acids: CASSYVAGYNQPQHF. CDR3 coding DNA: TGTGCCAGCAGTTACGTAGCCGGATACAATCAGCCCCAGCATTTT.

CDR3 protein: CASSRGQGKYEQYF. The CDR3 nucleotides are TGCGCCAGCAGCCGGGGACAGGGCAAATACGAGCAGTACTTC. The rearrangement links TRBV5-1 to TRBJ2-5; 9 nucleotides agree with TRBD1. The tail of the sequence fits TRBJ2-7 better, so the J call may be wrong. The CDR3 contains 14 residues. Germline V gives CDR1 SGHRS, CDR2 YFSETQ.

This clone has just one count. The chain has TRBV11-3 and TRBJ2-1; the D is unclear. Germline V gene sequence: CDR1 SGHNT, CDR2 YENEEA. The length of the CDR3 is 13 residues. V was clipped by 5 bases and J by 4 bases, with 9 bases between them. The CDR3 is CASSLDFYNEQFF. CDR3 DNA sequence: TGTGCCAGCAGCCTCGACTTTTACAATGAGCAGTTCTTC.

The table lists this clone with a few counts. The gene calls are TRBV30 and TRBJ2-7, with D possibly matching TRBD2 (5 bases). The CDR3 extends over 14 amino acids. V lost 2 bases and J lost 2, with 13 bases in between. From germline, CDR1 is GTSNPN and CDR2 SVGIG (reference sequence). CDR3 protein: CAWSRGGFTYEQYF. The CDR3 DNA follows: TGTGCCTGGAGTCGCGGCGGGTTCACCTACGAGCAGTACTTC.